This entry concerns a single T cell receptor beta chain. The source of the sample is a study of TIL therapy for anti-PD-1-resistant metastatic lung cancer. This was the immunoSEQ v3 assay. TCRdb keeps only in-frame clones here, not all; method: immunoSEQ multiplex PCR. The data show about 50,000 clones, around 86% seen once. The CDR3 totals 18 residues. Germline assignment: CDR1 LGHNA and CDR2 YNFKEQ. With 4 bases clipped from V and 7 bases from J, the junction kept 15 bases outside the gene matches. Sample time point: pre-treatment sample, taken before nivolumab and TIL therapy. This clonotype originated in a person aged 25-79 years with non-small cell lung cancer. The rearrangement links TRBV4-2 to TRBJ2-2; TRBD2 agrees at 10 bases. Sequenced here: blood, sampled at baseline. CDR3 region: CASSRKDSGGPEVGELFF. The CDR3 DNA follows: TGTGCCAGCAGCCGTAAAGATAGCGGGGGGCCGGAGGTCGGGGAGCTGTTTTTT.